These 24 T cell receptor beta chains were all obtained from the same sample, sequenced in a study of CD4+ T cells in melanoma. Profiled with immunoSEQ multiplex PCR; TCRdb holds only in-frame clones, not every one. The repertoire holds 8,500 to 10,000 clones, 70% to 75% seen once, with around 25% in the top ten. The specimen was cells from a culture (not recorded whether cultured in vitro). The receptors come from a human donor with melanoma.

A word on this clone: At one end the junction does not follow the germline gene, possibly because of a read error. The V gene is TRBV27, the J gene TRBJ2-1; D ambiguous. CDR3 length: 15 residues. Germline CDR1 MNHEY, CDR2 SMNVEV (reference sequence). The CDR3 loop reads CASSFSAKNYNEQFF. The DNA of the CDR3 is TGTGCCAGCAGTTTCTCAGCGAAAAATTACAATGAACAGTTCTTC.

The chain has TRBV27 and TRBJ1-1, with D possibly matching TRBD1 (6 bases). V was cut by 5 bases and J by 5 bases, with 15 bases left in between. The CDR3 contains 14 residues. Germline V gene sequence: CDR1 MNHEY, CDR2 SMNVEV (reference sequence). CDR3 residues: CASSQGLRGTEAFF. In DNA form, the CDR3 reads TGTGCCAGCAGTCAGGGCCTTAGGGGGACTGAAGCTTTCTTT.

V usage is TRBV7-3 and J usage is TRBJ2-5; 9 positions match TRBD2. The CDR3 is made up of 15 amino acids. Germline assignment: CDR1 SGHTA and CDR2 FQGTGA. J was trimmed by 5 bases and V by 5 bases; bases with no gene match: 9. This chain's CDR3 is CASSTSGGKGETQYF. CDR3 DNA: TGTGCCAGCAGCACAAGCGGGGGGAAGGGCGAGACCCAGTACTTC.

This chain links TRBV6-6 with TRBJ1-5, with D perhaps matching TRBD1 (5 bases). The V gene lost 9 bases and the J gene lost 3 bases, with 9 bases spanning the gap. The CDR3 sequence is 12 residues long. Looked up from germline, CDR1 is MNHNY and CDR2 is SVGAGI (reference sequence). The CDR3, as DNA: TGTGCCAGTCAGGGTCCCAATCAGCCCCAGCATTTT. This sequence encodes CASQGPNQPQHF.

This clone is termed large. CDR3 protein: CASSNEVGTEAFF. The CDR3 DNA reads as TGTGCCAGCAGTAACGAGGTTGGAACTGAAGCTTTCTTT. This rearrangement joins TRBV7-3 to TRBJ1-1; D not certain. Trimming took off 6 bases at V and 5 bases at J, with 13 bases between the two ends. The CDR3 has 13 residues. Germline CDR1 SGHTA, CDR2 FQGTGA.

Only a few counts were recorded for this clone. The V and J genes are TRBV19 and TRBJ2-5; 8 bases line up with TRBD1. Per the germline V gene, CDR1 is LNHDA and CDR2 is SQIVND (reference sequence). The CDR3 consists of 16 residues. With V trimmed by 2 bases and J by 5 bases, 10 bases remained unmatched. Here the CDR3 reads CASSISSGGGSETQYF. DNA of the CDR3: TGTGCCAGTAGTATAAGCTCAGGGGGCGGTTCGGAGACCCAGTACTTC.

The genes are TRBV15 and TRBJ2-1; D may be TRBD1 (6 bases). The CDR3 is made up of 15 amino acids. V was shortened by 1 base and J by 4 bases, with 11 bases between the two germline ends. Germline CDR1 LNHNV, CDR2 YYDKDF (reference sequence). The CDR3 here is CATSRVTGPYNEQFF. CDR3 in DNA: TGTGCCACCAGCAGAGTGACAGGTCCTTACAATGAGCAGTTCTTC.

This clone was seen just once. The chain carries TRBV6-6 and TRBJ2-7, with D possibly TRBD2 on 5 matching bases. CDR3 size: 13 residues. V was clipped by 6 bases and J by 1 base, with 10 bases between them. From germline, CDR1 is MNHNY and CDR2 SVGAGI (reference sequence). CDR3 sequence: CASRNGGSYEQYF. The CDR3 DNA follows: TGTGCCAGCAGGAACGGAGGATCCTACGAGCAGTACTTC.

The rearrangement uses TRBV24-1 and TRBJ1-2; no clear D gene. Germline CDR1 is KGHDR and CDR2 is SFDVKD. The CDR3 extends over 13 amino acids. The ends were cut back, 10 bases at V and 8 bases at J, with 19 bases in the middle. The CDR3 nucleotides read TGTGCCACATCTGATGGGAGGTTGGGGGGCTACACCTTC. This translates into CATSDGRLGGYTF.

This clone was observed a single time. CDR3 protein: CATSREDGGGPRGALYNEQFF. In nucleotides, the CDR3 is TGTGCCACCAGCAGAGAGGATGGGGGGGGGCCGCGGGGGGCCCTCTACAATGAGCAGTTCTTC. J is TRBJ2-1 and V is TRBV15, with TRBD2 matching 8 bases. The germline CDR1 and CDR2 sequences are LNHNV and YYDKDF (reference sequence). The CDR3 is 21 amino acids. Trimming at V came to 0 bases and at J to 3 bases, leaving 19 bases not matched to a gene.

The chain recombines TRBV14 with TRBJ1-2; maybe TRBD1 (5 bases). The germline CDR1 and CDR2 sequences are SGHDN and FVKESK. The CDR3 totals 13 residues. The germline V and J ends were trimmed by 6 bases and 8 bases, with 16 bases remaining between them. CDR3 region: CASSGTAREGYTF. The CDR3 bases are TGTGCCAGCAGTGGGACCGCTCGGGAGGGCTACACCTTC.

The chain joins TRBV10-1 to TRBJ2-5; TRBD1 matches at 10 bases. The CDR3 consists of 15 residues. V shed 3 bases, J shed 7 bases, and the junction held 8 bases outside the gene matches. Germline CDR1 and CDR2: WNHNN and SYGVQD (reference sequence). CDR3 bases: TGCGCCAGCAGTGACGGACAGGGGGATAGTGGGACCCAGTACTTC. It translates to CASSDGQGDSGTQYF.

V is TRBV30 and J is TRBJ2-3; TRBD2 matches 12 bases. Germline trimming cut 0 bases from V and 8 bases from J; bases unmatched to any gene: 3. The CDR3 contains 14 residues. Germline CDR1 reads GTSNPN; CDR2 reads SVGIG (reference sequence). The CDR3 region is CAWSVELAGGTQYF. The CDR3 nucleotides read TGTGCCTGGAGTGTGGAACTAGCGGGGGGTACGCAGTATTTT.

In its sample, this clone was seen once. J is TRBJ2-3 and V is TRBV11-3; D not resolved. This CDR3 is 15 amino acids long. The germline CDR1 and CDR2 sequences are SGHNT and YENEEA. Trimming removed 4 bases at V and 3 bases at J, with 14 bases between. The CDR3 loop reads CASSSNTHPTDTQYF. CDR3 coding DNA: TGTGCCAGCAGCTCGAATACTCACCCGACAGATACGCAGTATTTT. The full variable domain, in which reference TRBV11-3 and TRBJ2-3 provide the parts outside the CDR3, is EAGVVQSPRYKIIEKKQPVAFWCNPISGHNTLYWYLQNLGQGPELLIRYENEEAVDDSQLPKDRFSAERLKGVDSTLKIQPAELGDSAVYLCASSSNTHPTDTQYFGPGTRLTVL.

The chain joins TRBV4-2 to TRBJ1-2, with TRBD1 matching 7 bases. V lost 3 bases and J lost 4; bases outside the gene matches: 11. The CDR3 extends over 16 amino acids. CDR1 LGHNA and CDR2 YNFKEQ come from the germline V gene. CDR3 in amino acids: CASSQPGTAKFYGYTF. The DNA for the CDR3 is TGTGCCAGCAGCCAGCCAGGGACAGCCAAATTCTATGGCTACACCTTC.

This clone was seen a few times. This chain links TRBV5-1 with TRBJ2-3; TRBD1 agrees at 7 bases. Unmatched junction bases numbered 8, after V lost 5 bases and J lost 2 bases. Germline V gene sequence: CDR1 SGHRS, CDR2 YFSETQ. The length of the CDR3 is 15 residues. CDR3 nucleotides: TGCGCCAGCAGGTACGAGGGGGCCGACACAGATACGCAGTATTTT. This sequence encodes CASRYEGADTDTQYF.

The gene calls are TRBV6-6 and TRBJ1-1; D not certain. The CDR3 is 13 amino acids. Germline V gene lookup returns CDR1 MNHNY and CDR2 SVGAGI (reference sequence). CDR3 in DNA: TGTGTGGTCCAAGCGGGCCTGAACACTGAAGCTTTCTTT. This encodes CVVQAGLNTEAFF.

V gene TRBV6-6 combines with J gene TRBJ2-1, with D possibly TRBD1 on 5 matching bases. Germline V CDR1 and CDR2: MNHNY, SVGAGI (reference sequence). The V and J ends lost 5 bases and 10 bases respectively, with 15 bases between them. This CDR3 comprises 13 residues. CDR3 sequence: CASSQSTGGEQFF. Written as DNA, the CDR3 is TGTGCCAGCAGTCAATCTACAGGTGGAGAGCAGTTCTTC.

V and J are TRBV6-1 and TRBJ1-6; 8 bases align to TRBD1. The CDR3 is made up of 17 amino acids. Germline V gene lookup returns CDR1 MNHNS and CDR2 SASEGT. Losses at the gene ends were 2 bases for V and 7 bases for J; bases not matched to a gene: 10. The CDR3 sequence: CASSEPGRGLRNSPLHF. The CDR3 DNA follows: TGTGCCAGCAGTGAACCGGGCAGGGGGCTTCGGAATTCACCCCTCCACTTT.

The chain combines TRBV7-9 with TRBJ2-3; 8 nucleotides match TRBD2. Trimming removed 3 bases from V and 2 bases from J; junction bases left unmatched: 7. The CDR3 has 16 amino acids. Germline V gene data show CDR1 as SEHNR and CDR2 as FQNEAQ (reference sequence). CDR3 coding DNA: TGTGCCAGCAGCTTCCTTGAAGCGGGGGCCACAGATACGCAGTATTTT. Translating it yields CASSFLEAGATDTQYF.

The chain carries TRBV11-2 and TRBJ1-4; D is possibly TRBD1 (6 bases). Germline CDR1 SGHAT, CDR2 FQNNGV. The CDR3 consists of 13 residues. Trimming removed 5 bases at V and 6 bases at J, with 10 bases between. The CDR3 region is CASSDRQDEKLFF. The CDR3 bases are TGTGCCAGCAGCGACCGACAGGATGAAAAACTGTTTTTT.

The CDR3 loop reads CASSEQGTASYEQYF. Written as DNA, the CDR3 is TGTGCCAGCAGTGAACAGGGGACAGCCTCCTACGAGCAGTACTTC. The rearrangement joins TRBV6-1 to TRBJ2-7, with TRBD1 identical over 7 bases. Germline V gene lookup returns CDR1 MNHNS and CDR2 SASEGT. The CDR3 spans 15 residues. The ends lost 2 bases at V and 0 bases at J; junction bases unmatched: 4.

The V and J genes are TRBV2 and TRBJ1-5, with D perhaps TRBD1 (5 bases). V was trimmed by 5 bases and J by 7 bases, leaving 15 bases between them. Germline V CDR1 and CDR2: SNHLY, FYNNEI. This CDR3 has 14 amino acids. CDR3 amino acids: CASSRSGWMQPQHF. DNA for the CDR3: TGTGCCAGCAGTCGTTCAGGGTGGATGCAGCCCCAGCATTTT.

This chain connects TRBV5-1 to TRBJ2-3; D might be TRBD1 (6 bases). This CDR3 has 14 amino acids. The V gene lost 6 bases and the J gene lost 0 bases, with 11 bases spanning the gap. The germline gives CDR1 SGHRS, CDR2 YFSETQ. The CDR3: CASNRGGSTDTQYF. In DNA form, the CDR3 reads TGCGCCAGCAACCGAGGGGGTAGCACAGATACGCAGTATTTT.